This TCR beta chain was documented in a study of blood T cell repertoires in COVID-19. Turning to the study itself: Material from acute and convalescent COVID-19 was sourced from the United States, Italy and Spain.

In the original workflow: The authors estimated nucleated cell counts from reference gene primer amplification. The method was immunoSEQ multiplex PCR; TCRdb's version includes in-frame clones alone and lacks a portion of them. V and J calls and clone size are copied from that table; D and trimming were computed from the DNA. The sample gives hundreds of thousands of clones, 70% to 90% of which show up once; around 12% is in the top ten. This CDR3 has 16 residues. Germline CDR1 reads MNHEY; CDR2 reads SMNVEV (reference sequence). V lost 4 bases, J lost 1 base, and 8 bases stayed unmatched. This chain links TRBV27 with TRBJ2-5; 8 nucleotides align to TRBD1. This clonotype was sampled from a woman in her 70s with COVID-19, enrolled during active disease. The sample comprised peripheral blood. The CDR3 spells CASSSWTGLAQETQYF. DNA for the CDR3: TGTGCCAGCAGTTCGTGGACAGGGTTGGCCCAAGAGACCCAGTACTTC.